These 29 T cell receptor beta chains share one sample of origin, sequenced in a study of T cell responses to AZD1222 COVID-19 vaccine. The protocol was immunoSEQ multiplex PCR, while the TCRdb copy is restricted to in-frame clones and leaves out a portion. The table shows 100,000 to 150,000 clones, with over 75% occurring only once. The sequencing here drew on peripheral blood, taken on day 0 of AZD1222 vaccination. All receptors derive from an adult in good health.

A few counts support this clone. V gene TRBV7-3 combines with J gene TRBJ1-5; D gene unclear. The CDR3 sequence is 13 residues long. V was shortened by 3 bases and J by 2 bases, with 5 bases between the two germline ends. Germline lookup yields CDR1 SGHTA and CDR2 FQGTGA. CDR3 DNA sequence: TGTGCCAGCAGCTTGGACGGCAATCAGCCCCAGCATTTT. It specifies CASSLDGNQPQHF.

This chain uses TRBV28 with TRBJ1-6, with 7 bases fitting TRBD1. The V and J ends lost 2 bases and 0 bases, in that order; junction bases with no gene match: 4. The germline CDR1 and CDR2 sequences are MDHEN and SYDVKM. The CDR3 has 17 amino acids. The CDR3 coding sequence is TGTGCCAGCAGTTTACTCCGGGACAGCTCCTATAATTCACCCCTCCACTTT. It yields the protein CASSLLRDSSYNSPLHF.

The rearrangement links TRBV9 to TRBJ2-7; 13 bases fit TRBD2. CDR3 length equals 15 residues. V lost 0 bases, J lost 6 bases, and 3 bases stayed unmatched. Germline V gene data show CDR1 as SGDLS and CDR2 as YYNGEE. CDR3 nucleotides: TGTGCCAGCAGCGTAGGGGGACTAGCGGGAAGCGAGCAGTACTTC. Amino acids: CASSVGGLAGSEQYF.

A single count supports this clone. V usage is TRBV4-1 and J usage is TRBJ1-2; D ambiguous. The length of the CDR3 is 16 residues. The V gene's germline CDR1 is MGHRA and CDR2 YSYEKL. The V and J ends lost 3 bases and 0 bases respectively, with 14 bases between them. The CDR3 is CASSQLAGDSNYGYTF. In DNA form, the CDR3 reads TGCGCCAGCAGCCAGTTAGCGGGTGACTCTAACTATGGCTACACCTTC.

The V and J genes are TRBV28 and TRBJ1-2; possible D gene TRBD1, 6 bases. Germline CDR1 is MDHEN and CDR2 is SYDVKM. Between the trimmed V and J ends, which lost 2 bases and 3 bases, there was a span of 10 bases. CDR3 size: 14 residues. CDR3 sequence: CASSLGRGDYGYTF. The CDR3 nucleotides are TGTGCCAGCAGTTTAGGCAGGGGCGACTATGGCTACACCTTC.

J is TRBJ2-7 and V is TRBV11-3; no clear D gene. CDR3 size: 13 residues. Germline V lookup: CDR1 SGHNT, CDR2 YENEEA. The V end lost 1 base, the J end lost 4 bases, and 8 bases lay between the germline ends. CDR3 sequence: CASSLGANYEQYF. The CDR3 region has the DNA TGTGCCAGCAGCTTAGGCGCAAATTACGAGCAGTACTTC.

J is TRBJ1-2 and V is TRBV20-1; D is undetermined. Germline loops: CDR1 DFQATT, CDR2 SNEGSKA (reference sequence). Trimming took off 6 bases at V and 6 bases at J, with 11 bases between the two ends. This CDR3 has 11 residues. CDR3 amino acids: CSAIPGNGYTF. CDR3 sequence (DNA): TGCAGTGCCATCCCCGGGAATGGCTACACCTTC.

The V call is TRBV19, the J call TRBJ2-7; the match to TRBD1 covers 7 bases. CDR1 LNHDA and CDR2 SQIVND come from the germline V gene (reference sequence). There are 13 residues in the CDR3. The V gene end was trimmed by 7 bases and the J gene end by 5 bases; junction bases not matched to a gene: 8. CDR3 coding DNA: TGTGCCAGTACCCTGACAGGGTGGAACGAGCAGTACTTC. It encodes CASTLTGWNEQYF.

The chain uses TRBV19 and TRBJ2-1; D is possibly TRBD1 (6 bases). CDR1 is LNHDA, CDR2 SQIVND, per germline (reference sequence). The CDR3 has 13 amino acids. The V and J ends lost 1 base and 10 bases respectively, with 11 bases between them. The CDR3 reads CASSIALGGEQFF. Here the CDR3 DNA reads TGTGCCAGTAGTATAGCCCTAGGGGGAGAGCAGTTCTTC.

CDR3 in DNA: TGTGCCAGCAGCTCCCAACAGGGGTCTGAGCAGTTCTTC. Translated, it gives CASSSQQGSEQFF. J is TRBJ2-1 and V is TRBV14, with 7 bases aligning to TRBD1. V gave up 5 bases and J gave up 9 bases; unmatched junction bases: 7. Germline loops: CDR1 SGHDN, CDR2 FVKESK. CDR3 size: 13 residues.

J is TRBJ1-5 and V is TRBV19, with 10 bases identical to TRBD1. There are 14 residues in the CDR3. V shed 6 bases and J 7 bases; nucleotides not matched to a gene: 6. The germline V gene has CDR1 LNHDA and CDR2 SQIVND (reference sequence). The CDR3 region is CASRTGGRKQPQHF. The CDR3 region has the DNA TGTGCCAGTAGGACAGGGGGCAGGAAACAGCCCCAGCATTTT.

The genes are TRBV11-2 and TRBJ1-2; 7 nucleotides match TRBD1. The V segment lost 5 bases and the J segment 5 bases; nucleotides outside the gene matches: 5. The germline V gene encodes CDR1 SGHAT and CDR2 FQNNGV. The length of the CDR3 is 13 residues. The CDR3 protein is CASSGTVVYGYTF. Written as DNA, the CDR3 is TGTGCCAGCAGCGGGACAGTGGTTTATGGCTACACCTTC.

This rearrangement joins TRBV5-1 to TRBJ2-1, with D perhaps TRBD2 (6 bases). Trimming took 3 bases from V and 0 from J, leaving 16 bases between them. Germline V gene lookup returns CDR1 SGHRS and CDR2 YFSETQ. This CDR3 region has 17 residues. CDR3 sequence: CASSYHGTSSSYNEQFF. CDR3 bases: TGCGCCAGCAGCTACCACGGGACTTCCAGCTCCTACAATGAGCAGTTCTTC.

The rearrangement links TRBV10-2 to TRBJ1-1; 7 positions agree with TRBD1. The J segment lost 0 bases and the V segment lost 4 bases, leaving 5 bases of the junction unmatched. The CDR3 runs to 15 residues. The germline gives CDR1 WSHSY, CDR2 SAAADI. The CDR3 region is CASSGTGSMNTEAFF. DNA of the CDR3: TGCGCCAGCAGTGGGACAGGTAGCATGAACACTGAAGCTTTCTTT.

The chain employs TRBV5-1 and TRBJ2-2; a weak D match, TRBD1 (7 bases). The germline V and J ends were trimmed by 1 base and 5 bases, with 12 bases remaining between them. Germline V gives CDR1 SGHRS, CDR2 YFSETQ. The CDR3 is 15 residues long. CDR3 coding DNA: TGCGCCAGCAGCTTGCCCCAGGGGGGTACCGGGGAGCTGTTTTTT. Protein product: CASSLPQGGTGELFF.

The gene calls are TRBV19 and TRBJ2-7, with TRBD1 identical over 7 bases. The germline V gene encodes CDR1 LNHDA and CDR2 SQIVND (reference sequence). The CDR3 spans 15 residues. V lost 9 bases and J lost 1; bases outside the gene matches: 12. The CDR3 loop reads CASQRQGHGSYEQYF. The DNA of the CDR3 is TGTGCCAGCCAGAGACAGGGACATGGATCCTACGAGCAGTACTTC.

The chain combines TRBV6-2 or TRBV6-3 with TRBJ2-1; TRBD2 might be the D (5 bases). V was trimmed by 6 bases and J by 10 bases, leaving 19 bases between them. This CDR3 is 14 amino acids long. The germline V gene has CDR1 MNHEY and CDR2 SVGEGT. The CDR3 here is CASSPPPMEREQFF. For the CDR3, the DNA is TGTGCCAGCAGCCCCCCCCCTATGGAGCGGGAGCAGTTCTTC.

In this sample, this clone turned up once. The chain links TRBV7-9 to TRBJ1-3, with D tentatively TRBD1 (6 bases). In germline, CDR1 is SEHNR, CDR2 FQNEAQ (reference sequence). This CDR3 comprises 18 residues. V was clipped by 4 bases and J by 3 bases, with 22 bases between them. CDR3 in amino acids: CASSSRVWSGDIGNTIYF. CDR3 sequence (DNA): TGTGCCAGCAGCTCCCGCGTATGGTCGGGGGACATTGGAAACACCATATATTTT.

The gene calls are TRBV6-5 and TRBJ2-7; a possible D gene is TRBD1 (6 bases). The CDR3 covers 14 residues. Trimming removed 6 bases from V and 2 bases from J, with 14 bases in between. The V gene's germline CDR1 is MNHEY and CDR2 SVGAGI. The CDR3 sequence: CASSAGTRAYEQYF. The DNA of the CDR3 is TGTGCCAGCAGCGCCGGGACAAGGGCCTACGAGCAGTACTTC.

The chain is built from TRBV2 and TRBJ1-2; no clear D. V lost 7 bases and J 8 bases, leaving 11 bases between the germline ends. CDR3 length: 11 amino acids. Germline CDR1 and CDR2: SNHLY and FYNNEI. This CDR3 is CASNPLGGYTF. Here the CDR3 DNA reads TGTGCCAGCAACCCTCTGGGCGGCTACACCTTC. Full variable domain (remainder filled in from reference TRBV2 and TRBJ1-2): EPEVTQTPSHQVTQMGQEVILRCVPISNHLYFYWYRQILGQKVEFLVSFYNNEISEKSEIFDDQFSVERPDGSNFTLKIRSTKLEDSAMYFCASNPLGGYTFGSGTRLTVV.

This chain links TRBV30 with TRBJ1-2; 9 bases agree with TRBD1. CDR3 length equals 15 residues. Germline CDR1 reads GTSNPN; CDR2 reads SVGIG (reference sequence). Losses at the gene ends were 0 bases for V and 8 bases for J; bases not matched to a gene: 10. CDR3 loop: CAWSVNRQGVRGYTF. The CDR3 coding sequence is TGTGCCTGGAGTGTAAATAGACAGGGGGTAAGGGGCTACACCTTC.

This chain links TRBV19 with TRBJ2-1; 13 bases agree with TRBD2. V shed 5 bases and J 7 bases; nucleotides not matched to a gene: 5. This CDR3 comprises 15 residues. The germline CDR1 and CDR2 sequences are LNHDA and SQIVND (reference sequence). DNA of the CDR3: TGTGCCAGTAGTTATGGGACTAGCGGGATGAATGAGCAGTTCTTC. As protein: CASSYGTSGMNEQFF.

The rearrangement uses TRBV25-1 and TRBJ1-2; D is unresolved. Trimming cost V 6 bases and J 1 base, with 9 bases left between them. The CDR3 has 13 residues. From germline, CDR1 is MGHDK and CDR2 SYGVNS. The CDR3 bases are TGTGCCAGCAGCGTTACAGTTAACTATGGCTACACCTTC. Protein: CASSVTVNYGYTF.

CDR3 amino acids: CASSQPGLASYNEQFF. The CDR3 DNA is TGTGCCAGCAGCCAGCCCGGACTAGCCTCCTACAATGAGCAGTTCTTC. This chain uses TRBV3-1 (or the pseudogene TRBV3-2) with TRBJ2-1; 8 nucleotides align to TRBD2. Per germline, CDR1 LGHDT and CDR2 YNNKEL (reference sequence). There are 16 residues in the CDR3. V gave up 3 bases and J gave up 0 bases; unmatched junction bases: 4.

This chain connects TRBV27 to TRBJ2-2, with 9 bases identical to TRBD2. From germline, CDR1 is MNHEY and CDR2 SMNVEV (reference sequence). J was trimmed by 6 bases and V by 2 bases; bases with no gene match: 10. The CDR3 consists of 17 residues. CDR3: CASSLRSAGGPSGELFF. The CDR3 DNA is TGTGCCAGCAGTTTAAGGTCCGCGGGAGGGCCTTCCGGGGAGCTGTTTTTT.

This chain joins TRBV23-1 and TRBJ1-4; possibly TRBD1 for D (6 bases). TRBV23-1 is designated an ORF whose function remains uncertain. V was pared by 4 bases and J by 7 bases, with 10 bases between. CDR3 length equals 13 residues. CDR3 in DNA: TGCGCCAGCAGTCTGGGGGGCTCTGAAAAACTGTTTTTT. This translates into CASSLGGSEKLFF.

CDR3 sequence reads: CASTLGPGQPQHF. As DNA, the CDR3 is TGTGCCAGCACCCTGGGACCGGGGCAGCCCCAGCATTTT. The rearrangement joins TRBV7-9 to TRBJ1-5, with a possible D match to TRBD1 (5 bases). Trimming removed 7 bases at V and 7 bases at J, with 14 bases between. Germline V gives CDR1 SEHNR, CDR2 FQNEAQ (reference sequence). The CDR3 has 13 residues.

The chain employs TRBV11-2 and TRBJ1-1, with 8 bases lining up with TRBD1. CDR3 length: 14 residues. V shed 6 bases and J 7 bases; nucleotides not matched to a gene: 10. Germline V gene sequence: CDR1 SGHAT, CDR2 FQNNGV. CDR3 sequence: CASRGSGGAGEAFF. The CDR3 DNA is TGTGCCAGCAGGGGTTCAGGGGGCGCGGGTGAAGCTTTCTTT.

V and J are TRBV9 and TRBJ1-6; a possible D gene is TRBD1 (6 bases). V was clipped by 1 base and J by 6 bases, with 11 bases between them. The CDR3 sequence is 15 residues long. Germline CDR1 reads SGDLS; CDR2 reads YYNGEE. The CDR3: CASSVRGGPNSPLHF. CDR3 nucleotides: TGTGCCAGCAGCGTACGGGGGGGGCCTAATTCACCCCTCCACTTT.